These 4 T cell receptor beta chains were all obtained from the same sample, sequenced in a study of T cell responses to AZD1222 COVID-19 vaccine. Assay used: immunoSEQ multiplex PCR; TCRdb lists only in-frame clones, some missing. Of about 110,000 clones listed, around nine tenths are singletons. Sequences were derived from peripheral blood, sampled 28 days after the second AZD1222 dose. These receptors originate from an adult who received the AZD1222 COVID-19 vaccine.

V usage is TRBV7-2 and J usage is TRBJ2-7, with D perhaps being TRBD1 or TRBD2 (6 bases each). Germline V gene lookup returns CDR1 SGHTA and CDR2 FQGNSA. This CDR3 has 15 amino acids. V was clipped by 4 bases and J by 1 base, with 14 bases between them. CDR3 sequence: CASSSTGTRSYEQYF. CDR3 bases: TGTGCCAGCAGCTCCACAGGGACTCGGTCCTACGAGCAGTACTTC.

The V and J genes are TRBV11-3 and TRBJ2-2; 15 bases are a match to TRBD2. Germline CDR1 and CDR2: SGHNT and YENEEA. J lost 7 bases, V lost 6 bases, and 6 bases had no gene match. The CDR3 has 16 residues. This CDR3 is CASRRTSGGAIGELFF. The CDR3 bases are TGTGCCAGCAGACGGACTAGCGGGGGGGCCATCGGGGAGCTGTTTTTT.

J is TRBJ2-7 and V is TRBV2, with D perhaps being TRBD1 or TRBD2 (5 bases each). The length of the CDR3 is 14 residues. Germline assignment: CDR1 SNHLY and CDR2 FYNNEI. Deletions cut 4 bases from V and 2 bases from J, with 12 bases between. The CDR3 DNA follows: TGTGCCAGCAGTGTTTACGGGACGACCTACGAGCAGTACTTC. It specifies CASSVYGTTYEQYF.

The chain links TRBV11-3 to TRBJ2-2, with D unclear. Looked up from germline, CDR1 is SGHNT and CDR2 is YENEEA. Trimming pared 1 base from V and 0 bases from J, leaving 9 bases between. The CDR3 consists of 16 residues. The CDR3 protein is CASSLVLGANTGELFF. DNA for the CDR3: TGTGCCAGCAGCTTAGTCCTAGGAGCGAACACCGGGGAGCTGTTTTTT.